This entry lists 17 T cell receptor beta chains sequenced from one sample in a study of blood T cell repertoires in COVID-19. Assay used: immunoSEQ multiplex PCR; TCRdb lists only in-frame clones, some missing. The data show 320,000 or so clones, 75% to 90% seen once. Sequencing used PBMCs or T cells enriched from blood (not recorded which). These receptors all come from a man aged 30 to 39 who had recovered from COVID-19.

The chain recombines TRBV28 with TRBJ1-1, with 10 bases lining up with TRBD1. Germline V gene data show CDR1 as MDHEN and CDR2 as SYDVKM. After removal of 4 bases from V and 11 bases from J, the junction contained 7 bases not matched to a gene. CDR3 size: 13 residues. CDR3 DNA sequence: TGTGCCAGCAGTTCGACAGGGGGCGCTTGGGCTTTCTTT. Its translation: CASSSTGGAWAFF.

V usage is TRBV3-1 (or the pseudogene TRBV3-2) and J usage is TRBJ2-3, with D perhaps TRBD1 (5 bases). V was cut by 1 base and J by 0 bases, with 11 bases left in between. The CDR3 extends over 16 amino acids. Germline loops: CDR1 LGHDT, CDR2 YNNKEL (reference sequence). For the CDR3, the DNA is TGTGCCAGCAGCCAAGGCGGCAGGGCTAGCACAGATACGCAGTATTTT. Protein product: CASSQGGRASTDTQYF.

The chain combines TRBV28 with TRBJ1-3, with unresolved D. Germline V gene sequence: CDR1 MDHEN, CDR2 SYDVKM. The CDR3 has 13 residues. The germline V and J ends were trimmed by 3 bases and 6 bases, with 9 bases remaining between them. CDR3 sequence reads: CASSFSPQNTIYF. CDR3 sequence (DNA): TGTGCCAGCAGTTTTAGCCCCCAAAACACCATATATTTT.

With regard to this clone: Other DNA sequences in the same sample also yield this CDR3. The CDR3 nucleotides read TGTGCCAGCAGTGAAGGCAGCGATTGGGAGACCCAGTACTTC. It encodes CASSEGSDWETQYF. This chain links TRBV2 with TRBJ2-5; D is ambiguous. The CDR3 runs 14 residues. V dropped 1 base and J dropped 5 bases, with 11 bases sitting between them. Germline lookup yields CDR1 SNHLY and CDR2 FYNNEI.

The chain couples TRBV11-2 to TRBJ2-7; 15 bases agree with TRBD2. Germline CDR1 SGHAT, CDR2 FQNNGV. The CDR3 loop spans 16 amino acids. Losses at the gene ends were 5 bases for V and 9 bases for J; bases not matched to a gene: 11. CDR3 residues: CASSRRGTSGGNLQYF. The CDR3 DNA sequence: TGTGCCAGCAGCCGCCGGGGGACTAGCGGGGGGAATTTGCAGTACTTC.

The V and J genes are TRBV6-5 and TRBJ1-3, with 9 bases identical to TRBD1. J gave up 5 bases and V 2 bases, and 7 bases lay outside the gene matches. Germline V lookup: CDR1 MNHEY, CDR2 SVGAGI. The CDR3 is 16 amino acids. The CDR3 bases are TGTGCCAGCAGTTACAATGCGGGACAGGGAAGAAACACCATATATTTT. Translation: CASSYNAGQGRNTIYF.

The rearrangement uses TRBV5-1 and TRBJ2-1; 9 positions match TRBD1. This CDR3 contains 15 residues. Germline loops: CDR1 SGHRS, CDR2 YFSETQ. Trimming cost V 2 bases and J 7 bases; bases outside gene matches: 7. The CDR3: CASSFRDRALNEQFF. The CDR3 coding sequence is TGCGCCAGCAGCTTCCGGGACAGGGCTTTGAATGAGCAGTTCTTC.

This chain joins TRBV9 and TRBJ2-7; TRBD2 agrees at 13 bases. J was trimmed by 2 bases and V by 4 bases; bases with no gene match: 3. The germline V gene has CDR1 SGDLS and CDR2 YYNGEE. The CDR3 has 15 residues. CDR3 bases: TGTGCCAGCAGCCCGGGGACTAGCGGGGCCTACGAGCAGTACTTC. This sequence encodes CASSPGTSGAYEQYF.

The rearrangement joins TRBV24-1 to TRBJ1-5, with D uncertain. The CDR3 spans 15 residues. The V and J ends lost 3 bases and 0 bases respectively, with 8 bases between them. Looked up from germline, CDR1 is KGHDR and CDR2 is SFDVKD. DNA for the CDR3: TGTGCCACCAGTGATCCTCGGGGTAGCAATCAGCCCCAGCATTTT. Its protein is CATSDPRGSNQPQHF.

This clone has just a few counts. This sequence joins TRBV9 and TRBJ2-1, with 7 bases that match TRBD2. With 0 bases clipped from V and 8 bases from J, the junction kept 8 bases outside the gene matches. Germline V gene data show CDR1 as SGDLS and CDR2 as YYNGEE. The CDR3 has 15 amino acids. CDR3 nucleotide sequence: TGTGCCAGCAGCGTAGCAGATCGTCGGGGGGATGAGCAGTTCTTC. Its translation is CASSVADRRGDEQFF.

The V call is TRBV5-1, the J call TRBJ2-7; D ambiguous. This CDR3 is 14 amino acids long. V shed 4 bases and J shed 3 bases, with 14 bases lying between them. CDR1 SGHRS and CDR2 YFSETQ come from the germline V gene. This CDR3 reads CASSPTTPYYEQYF. Here the CDR3 DNA reads TGCGCCAGCAGCCCGACGACACCCTACTACGAGCAGTACTTC.

This chain joins TRBV12-3 or TRBV12-4 and TRBJ2-3; 9 bases match TRBD1. The length of the CDR3 is 13 residues. With V trimmed by 6 bases and J by 5 bases, 3 bases remained unmatched. The CDR3 reads CASSRQGGDTQYF. CDR3 bases: TGTGCCAGCAGCCGACAGGGGGGAGATACGCAGTATTTT.

J is TRBJ2-5 and V is TRBV16; TRBD2 might be the D (5 bases). V was clipped by 4 bases and J by 5 bases, with 14 bases between them. CDR3 length: 14 residues. The germline gives CDR1 KGHSY, CDR2 FQNENV. The CDR3, as DNA: TGTGCCAGCAGCCGTCGGGGTAATGCGGAGACCCAGTACTTC. This codes for CASSRRGNAETQYF.

Written as DNA, the CDR3 is TGTGCCAGCAGCAAACTAGCGGGGGTCGTCAATGAGCAGTTCTTC. This encodes CASSKLAGVVNEQFF. The chain carries TRBV7-8 and TRBJ2-1; 11 bases are a match to TRBD2. V shed 5 bases, J shed 6 bases, and the junction held 6 bases outside the gene matches. The CDR3 has 15 amino acids. Germline CDR1 and CDR2: SGHVS and FQNEAQ.

This sequence joins TRBV5-1 and TRBJ2-7; TRBD2 is a possible D gene (5 bases). From germline, CDR1 is SGHRS and CDR2 YFSETQ. The CDR3 has 15 amino acids. With 3 bases removed from V and 2 bases from J, the gap between germline ends came to 15 bases. As DNA, the CDR3 is TGCGCCAGCAGCTCGAAGGGAGACGGACCCTACGAGCAGTACTTC. It is translated as CASSSKGDGPYEQYF.

The chain carries TRBV5-6 and TRBJ1-1; D remains unclear. Trimming pared 2 bases from V and 1 base from J, leaving 6 bases between. Germline V gene sequence: CDR1 SGHDT, CDR2 YYEEEE. This CDR3 is built from 13 residues. CDR3: CASSFSGNTEAFF. The CDR3 DNA reads as TGTGCCAGCAGCTTTAGTGGGAACACTGAAGCTTTCTTT. The full variable domain, its missing parts supplied by reference TRBV5-6 and TRBJ1-1, is DAGVTQSPTHLIKTRGQQVTLRCSPKSGHDTVSWYQQALGQGPQFIFQYYEEEERQRGNFPDRFSGHQFPNYSSELNVNALLLGDSALYLCASSFSGNTEAFFGQGTRLTVV.

The chain combines TRBV24-1 with TRBJ1-5; 9 bases map to TRBD1. J gave up 10 bases and V 9 bases, and 6 bases lay outside the gene matches. This CDR3 has 12 residues. Germline V gene data show CDR1 as KGHDR and CDR2 as SFDVKD. The CDR3 region is CATGTGNSPQHF. The CDR3 nucleotides read TGTGCCACCGGGACAGGGAACAGTCCCCAGCATTTT.